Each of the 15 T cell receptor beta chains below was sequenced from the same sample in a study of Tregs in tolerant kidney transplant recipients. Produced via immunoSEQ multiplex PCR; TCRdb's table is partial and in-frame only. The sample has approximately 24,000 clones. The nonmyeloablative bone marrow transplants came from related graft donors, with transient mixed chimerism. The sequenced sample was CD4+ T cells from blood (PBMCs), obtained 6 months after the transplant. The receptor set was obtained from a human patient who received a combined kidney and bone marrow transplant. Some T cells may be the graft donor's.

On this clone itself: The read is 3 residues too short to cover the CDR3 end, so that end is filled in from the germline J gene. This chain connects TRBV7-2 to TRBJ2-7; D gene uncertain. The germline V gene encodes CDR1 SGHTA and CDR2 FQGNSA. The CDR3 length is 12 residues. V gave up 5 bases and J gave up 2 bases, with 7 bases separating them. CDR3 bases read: TGTGCCAGCAGCCAATCCACCTACGAG. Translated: CASSQSTYE. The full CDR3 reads CASSQSTYEQYF.

This chain's CDR3 is CASSSRVSTDTQYF. The part of the CDR3 DNA that was read is TGTGCCAGCAGCTCTCGGGTTAGCACAGATACG. V is TRBV7-2 and J is TRBJ2-3, with no clear D. The read terminates 3 residues before the CDR3 end, so the remaining end is supplied by the germline J gene. The CDR3 sequence is 14 residues long. The V and J ends lost 4 bases and 0 bases respectively, with 8 bases between them. Germline loops: CDR1 SGHTA, CDR2 FQGNSA.

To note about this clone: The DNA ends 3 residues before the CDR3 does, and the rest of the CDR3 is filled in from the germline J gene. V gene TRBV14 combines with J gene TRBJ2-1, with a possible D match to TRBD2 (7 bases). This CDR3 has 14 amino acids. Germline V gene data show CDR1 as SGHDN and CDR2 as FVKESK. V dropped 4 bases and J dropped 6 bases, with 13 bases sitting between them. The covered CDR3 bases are TGTGCCAGCAGCCCCAGGGGCGGGGGCAATGAG. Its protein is CASSPRGGGNE. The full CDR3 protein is CASSPRGGGNEQFF.

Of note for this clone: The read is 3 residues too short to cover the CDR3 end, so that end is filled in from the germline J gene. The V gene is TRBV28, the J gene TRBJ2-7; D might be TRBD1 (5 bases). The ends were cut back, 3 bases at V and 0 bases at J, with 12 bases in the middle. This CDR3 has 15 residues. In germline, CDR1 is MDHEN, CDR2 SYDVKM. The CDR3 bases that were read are TGTGCCAGCAGTTTCTTAATAGACAGCTCCTACGAG. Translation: CASSFLIDSSYE. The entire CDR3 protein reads CASSFLIDSSYEQYF.

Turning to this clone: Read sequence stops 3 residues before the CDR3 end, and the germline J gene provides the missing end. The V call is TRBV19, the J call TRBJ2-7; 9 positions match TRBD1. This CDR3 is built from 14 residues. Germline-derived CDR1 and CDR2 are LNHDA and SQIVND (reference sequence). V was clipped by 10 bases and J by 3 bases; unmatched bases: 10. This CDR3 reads CATRGTGSFYEQYF. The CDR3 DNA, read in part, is TGTGCCACCAGGGGGACAGGGTCCTTCTACGAG.

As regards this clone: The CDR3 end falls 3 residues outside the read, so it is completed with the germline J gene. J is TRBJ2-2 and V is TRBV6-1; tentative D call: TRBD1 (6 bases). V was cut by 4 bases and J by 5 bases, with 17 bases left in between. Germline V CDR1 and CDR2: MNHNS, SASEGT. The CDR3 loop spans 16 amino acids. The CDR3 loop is CASSARGQLKTGELFF. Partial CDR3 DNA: TGTGCCAGCAGTGCCCGTGGACAGTTAAAGACCGGGGAG.

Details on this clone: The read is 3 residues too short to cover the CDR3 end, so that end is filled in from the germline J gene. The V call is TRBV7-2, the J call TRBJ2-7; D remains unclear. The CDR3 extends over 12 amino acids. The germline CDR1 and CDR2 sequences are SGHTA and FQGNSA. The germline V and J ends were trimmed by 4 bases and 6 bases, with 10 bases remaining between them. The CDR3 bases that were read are TGTGCCAGCAGCTCTCCCCCCTCCGAG. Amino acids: CASSSPPSE. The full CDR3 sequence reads CASSSPPSEQYF.

The covered CDR3 bases are TGTGCCAGCAGTCCGGACAGTATA. Translating gives CASSPDSI. Given in full, the CDR3 is CASSPDSIAFF. The chain recombines TRBV2 with TRBJ1-1; maybe TRBD1 (6 bases). The CDR3 extends 3 residues past the end of the read, so its final part is completed from the germline J gene. Germline-derived CDR1 and CDR2 are SNHLY and FYNNEI. The CDR3 is 11 amino acids.

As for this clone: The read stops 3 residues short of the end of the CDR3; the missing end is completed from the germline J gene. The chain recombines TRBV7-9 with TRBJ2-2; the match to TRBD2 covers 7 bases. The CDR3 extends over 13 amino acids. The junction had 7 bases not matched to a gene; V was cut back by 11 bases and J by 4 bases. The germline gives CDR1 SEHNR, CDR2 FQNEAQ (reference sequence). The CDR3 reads CAGPGEGTGELFF. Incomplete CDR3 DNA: TGTGCCGGCCCCGGGGAGGGCACCGGGGAG.

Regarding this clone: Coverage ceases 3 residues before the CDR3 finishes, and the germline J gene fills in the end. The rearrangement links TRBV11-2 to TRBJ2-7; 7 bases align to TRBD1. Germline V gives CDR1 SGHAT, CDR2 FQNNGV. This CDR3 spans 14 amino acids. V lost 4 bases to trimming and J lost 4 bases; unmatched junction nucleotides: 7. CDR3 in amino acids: CASSSLQGWYEQYF. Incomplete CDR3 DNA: TGTGCCAGCAGCTCCCTACAGGGGTGGTACGAG.

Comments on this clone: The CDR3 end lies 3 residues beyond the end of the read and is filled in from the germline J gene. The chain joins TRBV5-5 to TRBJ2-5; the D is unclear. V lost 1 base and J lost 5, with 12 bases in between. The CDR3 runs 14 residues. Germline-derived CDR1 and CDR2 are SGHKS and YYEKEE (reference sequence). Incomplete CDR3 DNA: TGTGCCAGCAGCTTGACAGTCACCTTGGAGACC. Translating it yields CASSLTVTLET. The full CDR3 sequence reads CASSLTVTLETQYF. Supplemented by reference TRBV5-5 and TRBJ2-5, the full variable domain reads DAGVTQSPTHLIKTRGQQVTLRCSPISGHKSVSWYQQVLGQGPQFIFQYYEKEERGRGNFPDRFSARQFPNYSSELNVNALLLGDSALYLCASSLTVTLETQYFGPGTRLLVL.

CDR3 bases read: TGCGCCAGCAGCCCCATCCGGGACAACAATGAG. Its translation: CASSPIRDNNE. The complete CDR3 reads CASSPIRDNNEQFF. This rearrangement joins TRBV5-1 to TRBJ2-1; D possibly corresponds to TRBD1 (6 bases). The CDR3 end lies 3 residues beyond the end of the read and is filled in from the germline J gene. V lost 4 bases and J lost 5, with 13 bases in between. The CDR3 has 14 residues. Germline-derived CDR1 and CDR2 are SGHRS and YFSETQ.

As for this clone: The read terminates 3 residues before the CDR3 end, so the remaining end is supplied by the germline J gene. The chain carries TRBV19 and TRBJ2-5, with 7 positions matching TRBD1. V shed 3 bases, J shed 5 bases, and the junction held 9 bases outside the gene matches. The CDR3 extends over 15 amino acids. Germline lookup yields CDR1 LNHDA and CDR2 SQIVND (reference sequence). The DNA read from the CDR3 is TGTGCCAGTAGTATTCGATCGGACAGGTTGGAGACC. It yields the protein CASSIRSDRLET. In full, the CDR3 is CASSIRSDRLETQYF.

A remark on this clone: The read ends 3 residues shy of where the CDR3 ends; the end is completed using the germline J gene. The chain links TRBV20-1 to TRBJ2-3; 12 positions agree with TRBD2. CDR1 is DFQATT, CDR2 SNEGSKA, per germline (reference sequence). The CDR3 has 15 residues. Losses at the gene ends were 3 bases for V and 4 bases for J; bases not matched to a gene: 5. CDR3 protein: CSASRASGRADTQYF. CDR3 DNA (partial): TGCAGTGCTAGTAGGGCTAGCGGGAGGGCAGATACG.

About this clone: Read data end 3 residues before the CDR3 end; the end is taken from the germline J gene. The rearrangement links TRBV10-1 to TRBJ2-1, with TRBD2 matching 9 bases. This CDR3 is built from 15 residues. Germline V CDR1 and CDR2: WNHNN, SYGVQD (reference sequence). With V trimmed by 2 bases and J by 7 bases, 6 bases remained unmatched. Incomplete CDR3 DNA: TGCGCCAGCAGTGAGATGGCGGGGGGGCGGAATGAG. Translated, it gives CASSEMAGGRNE. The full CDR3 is CASSEMAGGRNEQFF.